This record covers a single T cell receptor beta chain. A much larger clone lies a single base off, so this may be a read error. TCRdb keeps only in-frame clones here, not all; method: immunoSEQ multiplex PCR. The repertoire holds tens of thousands of clones, with around 75% as singletons. The CDR3 extends over 16 amino acids. The V gene end was trimmed by 2 bases and the J gene end by 0 bases; junction bases not matched to a gene: 6. Germline V lookup: CDR1 MGHRA, CDR2 YSYEKL. This record belongs to a study of control samples from healthy donors and cancer patients. The chain employs TRBV4-1 and TRBJ2-7, with 8 bases identical to TRBD1. The TCR originated in a male donor with melanoma. Material: formalin-fixed, paraffin-embedded tissue. The CDR3 sequence: CASSQPETGVSYEQYF. CDR3 sequence (DNA): TGCGCCAGCAGCCAACCCGAGACAGGGGTCTCCTACGAGCAGTACTTC.